Presented here are 14 T cell receptor beta chains from one specimen sequenced in a study of T cell clonotyping in hematopoietic cell transplantation. Libraries were prepared by immunoSEQ multiplex PCR; TCRdb keeps only in-frame clonotypes and omits some of them. The table includes thousands of clones, under 90% detected once. Sample: peripheral blood mononuclear cells, taken 100 days after allogeneic stem cell transplant. These receptors originate from a male patient aged 35-55 years who had an allogeneic stem cell transplant from an unrelated donor, so the T cells may come from the graft donor. Some clones in this sample may be carry-over from other donors' samples.

The chain carries TRBV9 and TRBJ2-7; 11 bases are a match to TRBD1. The V and J ends lost 3 bases and 6 bases, in that order; junction bases with no gene match: 5. The length of the CDR3 is 14 residues. Germline CDR1 reads SGDLS; CDR2 reads YYNGEE. In nucleotides, the CDR3 is TGTGCCAGCAGCGCCGGGACAGGGGGGCGCGAGCAGTACTTC. It is translated as CASSAGTGGREQYF.

The chain is built from TRBV28 and TRBJ1-5; tentative D call: TRBD1 (5 bases). V was cut by 6 bases and J by 6 bases, with 18 bases left in between. Germline V gives CDR1 MDHEN, CDR2 SYDVKM. The CDR3 totals 15 residues. CDR3 region: CASRPGVGGSQPQHF. CDR3 nucleotide sequence: TGTGCCAGCAGACCGGGGGTGGGGGGTAGTCAGCCCCAGCATTTT.

This clone was seen once. The V call is TRBV30, the J call TRBJ2-3, with TRBD2 matching over 8 bases. The CDR3 runs 16 residues. With V trimmed by 0 bases and J by 0 bases, 5 bases remained unmatched. The germline CDR1 and CDR2 sequences are GTSNPN and SVGIG (reference sequence). In DNA form, the CDR3 reads TGTGCCTGGAGTGTACGGGGCGGGGGGAGCACAGATACGCAGTATTTT. Translation: CAWSVRGGGSTDTQYF.

The rearrangement joins TRBV11-2 to TRBJ2-7, with 16 bases that match TRBD2. Trimming took 8 bases from V and 3 from J; bases not matched to a gene: 7. The CDR3 is 16 amino acids. In germline, CDR1 is SGHAT, CDR2 FQNNGV. This CDR3 reads CASSRGLAGGRYEQYF. In nucleotides, the CDR3 is TGTGCCAGCTCGAGGGGACTAGCGGGGGGGCGCTACGAGCAGTACTTC.

This clone was seen only a few times. DNA for the CDR3: TGTGCCAGCAGTGCCGAGGCCCCGGGGGCTTTCGAAGCTTTCTTT. Its protein is CASSAEAPGAFEAFF. The V and J genes are TRBV6-1 and TRBJ1-1; D perhaps matches TRBD1 (6 bases). The CDR3 spans 15 residues. V was pared by 4 bases and J by 8 bases, with 20 bases between. Germline CDR1 and CDR2: MNHNS and SASEGT.

The chain couples TRBV5-1 to TRBJ2-1, with D possibly matching TRBD2 (5 bases). Trimming took 2 bases from V and 7 from J, leaving 7 bases between them. This CDR3 region has 12 residues. The germline gives CDR1 SGHRS, CDR2 YFSETQ. The DNA for the CDR3 is TGCGCCAGCAGCTTAACGGGGAATGAGCAGTTCTTC. It codes for CASSLTGNEQFF.

This chain uses TRBV4-1 with TRBJ2-1; 7 bases fit TRBD1. This CDR3 region has 14 residues. Germline V gene sequence: CDR1 MGHRA, CDR2 YSYEKL. The V gene end was trimmed by 5 bases and the J gene end by 9 bases; junction bases not matched to a gene: 10. In DNA form, the CDR3 reads TGCGCCAGCAGCGGGGCAGGGGGTTACGGTGAGCAGTTCTTC. Translated, it gives CASSGAGGYGEQFF.

With regard to this clone: Other DNA sequences in this sample translate to the same CDR3. V and J are TRBV5-1 and TRBJ2-7, with unresolved D. The CDR3 has 13 amino acids. V was cut by 0 bases and J by 2 bases, with 6 bases left in between. In germline, CDR1 is SGHRS, CDR2 YFSETQ. CDR3 sequence: CASSLGSTYEQYF. In DNA form, the CDR3 reads TGCGCCAGCAGCTTGGGGAGCACCTACGAGCAGTACTTC.

About this clone: Germline and junction disagree at one end, which may indicate a read error. The chain couples TRBV30 to TRBJ1-5; no firm D call. The CDR3 is 13 residues long. Germline V CDR1 and CDR2: GTSNPN, SVGIG (reference sequence). CDR3 in amino acids: CDWSFGLNQPQHF. The CDR3 DNA is TGTGACTGGAGTTTTGGGTTGAATCAGCCCCAGCATTTT.

As DNA, the CDR3 is TGTGCCAGCGGAGTTAGCGGGGCGGGCGGGGAGCTGTTTTTT. Translated, it gives CASGVSGAGGELFF. This chain connects TRBV7-6 to TRBJ2-2, with 8 nucleotides matching TRBD2. Germline lookup yields CDR1 SGHVS and CDR2 FNYEAQ. Unmatched junction bases numbered 9, after V lost 8 bases and J lost 7 bases. CDR3 length equals 14 residues.

This sequence joins TRBV6-5 and TRBJ2-1; tentative D call: TRBD2 (7 bases). Germline CDR1 and CDR2: MNHEY and SVGAGI. This CDR3 is built from 15 residues. V lost 4 bases and J 7 bases, leaving 17 bases between the germline ends. The DNA of the CDR3 is TGTGCCAGCAGTTTATTGGGGGGGCGACCAAATGAGCAGTTCTTC. As protein: CASSLLGGRPNEQFF.

J is TRBJ2-7 and V is TRBV5-1, with TRBD2 matching 7 bases. Looked up from germline, CDR1 is SGHRS and CDR2 is YFSETQ. This CDR3 has 13 amino acids. Trimming cost V 1 base and J 5 bases; bases outside gene matches: 3. CDR3 sequence (DNA): TGCGCCAGCAGCTTGCGGGGGGACGACGAGCAGTACTTC. It yields the protein CASSLRGDDEQYF.

V and J are TRBV28 and TRBJ1-2; D possibly corresponds to TRBD1 (5 bases). This CDR3 region has 15 residues. Trimming took off 5 bases at V and 0 bases at J, with 13 bases between the two ends. Per germline, CDR1 MDHEN and CDR2 SYDVKM. CDR3 bases: TGTGCCAGCAGTATTGGGGGGAAAGCTAACTATGGCTACACCTTC. It translates to CASSIGGKANYGYTF.

V is TRBV20-1 and J is TRBJ2-7; D gene unclear. V lost 4 bases to trimming and J lost 3 bases, with 4 bases between them. Germline V gene data show CDR1 as DFQATT and CDR2 as SNEGSKA (reference sequence). The CDR3 has 10 amino acids. CDR3: CSAKDYEQYF. DNA of the CDR3: TGCAGTGCTAAAGACTACGAGCAGTACTTC.